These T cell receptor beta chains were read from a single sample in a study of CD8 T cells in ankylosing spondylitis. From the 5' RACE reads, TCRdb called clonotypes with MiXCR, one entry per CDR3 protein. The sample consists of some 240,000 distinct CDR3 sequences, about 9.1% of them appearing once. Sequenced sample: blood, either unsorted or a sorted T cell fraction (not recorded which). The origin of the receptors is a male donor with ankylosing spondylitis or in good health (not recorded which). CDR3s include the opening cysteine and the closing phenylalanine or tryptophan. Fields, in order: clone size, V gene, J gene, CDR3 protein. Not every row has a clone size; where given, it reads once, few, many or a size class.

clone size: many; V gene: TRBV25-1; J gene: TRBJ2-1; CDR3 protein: CASSESMGSGRNNEQFF
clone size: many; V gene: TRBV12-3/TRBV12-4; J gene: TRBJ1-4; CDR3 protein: CASSLFAGVGSTNEKLFF
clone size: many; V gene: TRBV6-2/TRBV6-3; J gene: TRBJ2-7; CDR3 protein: CASSLNFQGGEQYF
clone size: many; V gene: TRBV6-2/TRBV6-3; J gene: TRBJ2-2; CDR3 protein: CASSRLRNTGELFF
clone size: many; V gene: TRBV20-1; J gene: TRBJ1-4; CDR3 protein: CSARDLEDTEKLFF
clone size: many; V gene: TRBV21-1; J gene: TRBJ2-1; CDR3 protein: CASSIQDTHRDNEQFF
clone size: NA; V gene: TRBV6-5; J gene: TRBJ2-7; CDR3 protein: CASSYSRLASYEQYF
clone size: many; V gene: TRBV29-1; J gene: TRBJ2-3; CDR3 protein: CSVERRMLTSTDTQYF
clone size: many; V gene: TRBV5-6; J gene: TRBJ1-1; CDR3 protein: CASSLTGSEAFF
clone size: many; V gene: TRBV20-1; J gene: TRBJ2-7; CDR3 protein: CSARAPQGYEQYF
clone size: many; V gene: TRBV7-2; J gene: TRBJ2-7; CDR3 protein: CASSGTGLGEQYF
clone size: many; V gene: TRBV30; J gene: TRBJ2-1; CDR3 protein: CAWSVRLGTDEQFF
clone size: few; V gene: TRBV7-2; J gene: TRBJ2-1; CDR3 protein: CASSPPGLAGSWNEQFF
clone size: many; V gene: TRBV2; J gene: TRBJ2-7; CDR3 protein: CASAPGGPALYEQYF
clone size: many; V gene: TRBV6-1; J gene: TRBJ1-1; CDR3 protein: CASSEGDGHRAFF
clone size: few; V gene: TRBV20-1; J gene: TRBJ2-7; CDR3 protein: CSAREVGRQGDYEQYF
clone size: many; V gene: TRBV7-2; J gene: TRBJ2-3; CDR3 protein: CASSLRGAPSTDTQYF
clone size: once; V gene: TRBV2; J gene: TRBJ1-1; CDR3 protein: CASSPTQRSTEAFF
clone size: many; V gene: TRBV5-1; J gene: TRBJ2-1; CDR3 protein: CASSPGQGGNNEQFF
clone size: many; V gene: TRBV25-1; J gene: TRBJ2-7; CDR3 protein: CASSDAYEQYF
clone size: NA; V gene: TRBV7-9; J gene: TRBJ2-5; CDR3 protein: CASLPELNQETQYF
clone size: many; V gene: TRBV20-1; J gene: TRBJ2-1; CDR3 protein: CSATGPYNEQFF
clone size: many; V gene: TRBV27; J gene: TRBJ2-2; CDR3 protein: CARRLNTGELFF
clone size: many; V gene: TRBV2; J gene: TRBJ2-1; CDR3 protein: CASSEEVGRDYPVNEQFF
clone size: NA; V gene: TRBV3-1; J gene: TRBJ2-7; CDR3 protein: CATSQEVRPRGGYEQYF